This T cell receptor (beta chain) came from a study of blood T cell repertoires in COVID-19. Study-level background: Donors in the United States, Italy and Spain gave samples during acute or convalescent COVID-19. In each case, the material was cDNA or gDNA derived from T cells, B-cell-depleted T cells, or PBMCs.

From germline, CDR1 is SGDLS and CDR2 YYNGEE. The CDR3 totals 15 residues. Trimming removed 0 bases from V and 0 bases from J, with 7 bases in between. How the authors handled the data: Reference gene primer amplification in the assay estimated nucleated cell counts. Data came from immunoSEQ multiplex PCR; TCRdb stores just in-frame clones and leaves some out. V and J calls and clone size are those listed in that table; D and trimming were worked out from the DNA. The sample gives 150,000 to 200,000 clones, 70% to 90% of which show up once; 20% to 25% is in the top ten. This TCR derives from a man in his fifties or sixties with active or convalescent COVID-19. The chain carries TRBV9 and TRBJ2-1, with D tentatively TRBD1 (6 bases). Sequencing input: peripheral blood. The CDR3 DNA reads as TGTGCCAGCAGCGTAGGGACAGCCTCCTACAATGAGCAGTTCTTC. Protein sequence: CASSVGTASYNEQFF. The complete variable domain, with remaining parts taken from reference TRBV9 and TRBJ2-1, reads DSGVTQTPKHLITATGQRVTLRCSPRSGDLSVYWYQQSLDQGLQFLIQYYNGEERAKGNILERFSAQQFPDLHSELNLSSLELGDSALYFCASSVGTASYNEQFFGPGTRLTVL.